This is a list of T cell receptor beta chains from one sample in a study of fetal regulatory T cell absence and autoimmunity. Profiling relied on immunoSEQ multiplex PCR, and the TCRdb table lists in-frame clones only, not all of them. Here the sample spans some 87,000 clones, around 72% being singletons. Source material: pancreas tissue. Receptors originate from a male donor with IPEX syndrome. CDR3s include the opening cysteine and the closing phenylalanine or tryptophan. The order of the fields is V gene, J gene, clone size, D gene, CDR3 DNA, CDR3 protein. D genes are given only for firm matches. Clone size is given for some rows only: seen once, a few or many times, or a class if the clone is expanded.

v_gene: TRBV4-1; j_gene: TRBJ2-7; abundance: few; d_gene: TRBD2; CDR3nt: TGCGCCAGCAGCCAAGTAGCGGGGGCCTACGAGCAGTACTTC; CDR3aa: CASSQVAGAYEQYF
v_gene: TRBV18; j_gene: TRBJ2-5; abundance: few; d_gene: TRBD1; CDR3nt: TGTGCCAGCTCCGGTGGACAGGAAGAGACCCAGTACTTC; CDR3aa: CASSGGQEETQYF
v_gene: TRBV5-1; j_gene: TRBJ2-1; abundance: .; d_gene: .; CDR3nt: TGCGCCAGCAGCTTGGTTCAGGGGCCGATCTACAATGAGCAGTTCTTC; CDR3aa: CASSLVQGPIYNEQFF
v_gene: TRBV19; j_gene: TRBJ1-1; abundance: .; d_gene: .; CDR3nt: TGTGCCAGTAGTATATCAGGGGCTAGGACTGAAGCTTTCTTT; CDR3aa: CASSISGARTEAFF
v_gene: TRBV7-2; j_gene: TRBJ2-1; abundance: .; d_gene: TRBD2; CDR3nt: TGTGCCAGCAGCTTAAACCGAGCGGGAGGGCCCTCCTCCTACAATGAGCAGTTCTTC; CDR3aa: CASSLNRAGGPSSYNEQFF
v_gene: TRBV4-1; j_gene: TRBJ1-6; abundance: .; d_gene: .; CDR3nt: TGCGCCAGCAGCCAAGAAGGGGAATCACCCCTCCACTTT; CDR3aa: CASSQEGESPLHF
v_gene: TRBV11-2; j_gene: TRBJ2-5; abundance: .; d_gene: TRBD2; CDR3nt: TGTGCCAGCAGCCGTACGCCGGGACTAGCGGGGGAGTACCAAGAGACCCAGTACTTC; CDR3aa: CASSRTPGLAGEYQETQYF
v_gene: TRBV27; j_gene: TRBJ2-2; abundance: few; d_gene: .; CDR3nt: TGTGCCAGCAGTTTAATGGGCAGAGGGAACACCGGGGAGCTGTTTTTT; CDR3aa: CASSLMGRGNTGELFF
v_gene: TRBV10-3; j_gene: TRBJ2-7; abundance: .; d_gene: TRBD2; CDR3nt: TGTGCCATCAGTGAAGGAGCGGGGGCCTCCTACGAGCAGTACTTC; CDR3aa: CAISEGAGASYEQYF
v_gene: TRBV28; j_gene: TRBJ2-7; abundance: .; d_gene: TRBD1; CDR3nt: TGTGCCAGCAGTTTATGGACAGGGGTTTACGAGCAGTACTTC; CDR3aa: CASSLWTGVYEQYF
v_gene: TRBV5-1; j_gene: TRBJ1-4; abundance: .; d_gene: .; CDR3nt: TGCGCCAGCAGCTTCACCCTGAGGGGGAGTGAGGGTGAAAAACTGTTTTTT; CDR3aa: CASSFTLRGSEGEKLFF
v_gene: TRBV5-6; j_gene: TRBJ1-6; abundance: .; d_gene: .; CDR3nt: TGTGCCAGCAGCTGGGTGCCCAATTCACCCCTCCACTTT; CDR3aa: CASSWVPNSPLHF
v_gene: TRBV7-8; j_gene: TRBJ2-7; abundance: .; d_gene: .; CDR3nt: TGTGCCAGCAGCTATCCCCGGGACGGGCCTGTAAGCTACGAGCAGTACTTC; CDR3aa: CASSYPRDGPVSYEQYF
v_gene: TRBV6-5; j_gene: TRBJ2-1; abundance: few; d_gene: TRBD1; CDR3nt: TGTGCCAGCAGCCCAGGGGGCCACTCCTACAATGAGCAGTTCTTC; CDR3aa: CASSPGGHSYNEQFF
v_gene: TRBV9; j_gene: TRBJ1-4; abundance: .; d_gene: .; CDR3nt: TGTGCCAGCAGCCCCTCCGGGGGGCCTCCAACTAATGAAAAACTGTTTTTT; CDR3aa: CASSPSGGPPTNEKLFF
v_gene: TRBV4-1; j_gene: TRBJ2-7; abundance: .; d_gene: .; CDR3nt: TGCGCCAGCAGCCAAGTTATCCCCAGGGGCGTAACCTCCTACGAGCAGTACTTC; CDR3aa: CASSQVIPRGVTSYEQYF
v_gene: TRBV5-1; j_gene: TRBJ2-3; abundance: .; d_gene: .; CDR3nt: TGCGCCAGCAGCTGGCAGCCCCATAGGGATACGCAGTATTTT; CDR3aa: CASSWQPHRDTQYF
v_gene: TRBV9; j_gene: TRBJ2-1; abundance: .; d_gene: TRBD2; CDR3nt: TGTGCCAGCAGCGTAGTCGACGGACTAGCGGGGAACTCCTACAATGAGCAGTTCTTC; CDR3aa: CASSVVDGLAGNSYNEQFF
v_gene: TRBV27; j_gene: TRBJ1-1; abundance: .; d_gene: .; CDR3nt: TGTGCCAGCTCACTTAGCAGGAAGTTTCACATGAACACTGAAGCTTTCTTT; CDR3aa: CASSLSRKFHMNTEAFF
v_gene: TRBV15; j_gene: TRBJ2-3; abundance: .; d_gene: TRBD2; CDR3nt: TGTGCCACCAGCAGAGCAGGGAGGGGTACGCAGTATTTT; CDR3aa: CATSRAGRGTQYF
v_gene: TRBV18; j_gene: TRBJ2-7; abundance: .; d_gene: .; CDR3nt: TGTGCCAGCTCACCAGTTTTCCGAGGGGGTAGGTCCTACGAGCAGTACTTC; CDR3aa: CASSPVFRGGRSYEQYF
v_gene: TRBV25-1; j_gene: TRBJ1-5; abundance: few; d_gene: .; CDR3nt: TGTGCCAGCAGTGAATACGAAGTTCGAGGGCCCCAGCATTTT; CDR3aa: CASSEYEVRGPQHF
v_gene: TRBV19; j_gene: TRBJ2-7; abundance: few; d_gene: .; CDR3nt: TGTGCCAGTAGTACCCTGTATGCCTCCTACGAGCAGTACTTC; CDR3aa: CASSTLYASYEQYF
v_gene: TRBV6-1; j_gene: TRBJ2-3; abundance: .; d_gene: TRBD2; CDR3nt: TGTGCCAGCAGTGAAGGGTGGGGAGGGCGCACAGATACGCAGTATTTT; CDR3aa: CASSEGWGGRTDTQYF
v_gene: TRBV6-5; j_gene: TRBJ2-3; abundance: once; d_gene: TRBD2; CDR3nt: TGTGCCAGCAGACGGACTAGCGTCACAGATACGCAGTATTTT; CDR3aa: CASRRTSVTDTQYF
v_gene: TRBV5-1; j_gene: TRBJ1-3; abundance: .; d_gene: .; CDR3nt: TGCGCCAGCAGCTTGGGGACAGGAAACACCATATATTTT; CDR3aa: CASSLGTGNTIYF
v_gene: TRBV7-2; j_gene: TRBJ2-3; abundance: .; d_gene: TRBD2; CDR3nt: TGTGCCAGCAGCGGTAGCGGGGGGAGCACAGATACGCAGTATTTT; CDR3aa: CASSGSGGSTDTQYF
v_gene: TRBV7-8; j_gene: TRBJ2-7; abundance: .; d_gene: .; CDR3nt: TGTGCCAGCAGCTTACGGGAAGGGGCCTACGAGCAGTACTTC; CDR3aa: CASSLREGAYEQYF
v_gene: TRBV5-4; j_gene: TRBJ1-1; abundance: .; d_gene: .; CDR3nt: TGTGCCAGCAGCCTGTATGGATTCAGCGCCACTGAAGCTTTCTTT; CDR3aa: CASSLYGFSATEAFF
v_gene: TRBV7-2; j_gene: TRBJ2-7; abundance: few; d_gene: .; CDR3nt: TGTGCCAGCAGCTTAGCAAGTAGCGAGCAGTACTTC; CDR3aa: CASSLASSEQYF
v_gene: TRBV7-9; j_gene: TRBJ2-1; abundance: .; d_gene: .; CDR3nt: TGTGCCAGCACCCCTGCGGACGGGTACAATGAGCAGTTCTTC; CDR3aa: CASTPADGYNEQFF
v_gene: TRBV5-6; j_gene: TRBJ1-6; abundance: .; d_gene: .; CDR3nt: TGTGCCAGCAGCTTAGACAGCTCCTATAATTCACCCCTCCACTTT; CDR3aa: CASSLDSSYNSPLHF
v_gene: TRBV11-1; j_gene: TRBJ2-3; abundance: .; d_gene: TRBD2; CDR3nt: TGTGCCAGCAGCTTAGGACTAGCGGGTGCAGATACGCAGTATTTT; CDR3aa: CASSLGLAGADTQYF
v_gene: TRBV7-2; j_gene: TRBJ2-1; abundance: .; d_gene: .; CDR3nt: TGTGCCAGCAGCCCAGTAGGCATCTCCTACAATGAGCAGTTCTTC; CDR3aa: CASSPVGISYNEQFF
v_gene: TRBV7-9; j_gene: TRBJ2-7; abundance: .; d_gene: TRBD2; CDR3nt: TGTGCCAGCAGCCTCTTGGGACTAGCGGCTACCTACGAGCAGTACTTC; CDR3aa: CASSLLGLAATYEQYF
v_gene: TRBV2; j_gene: TRBJ1-2; abundance: .; d_gene: .; CDR3nt: TGTGCCAGCAGTGCGGCAAACTATGGCTACACCTTC; CDR3aa: CASSAANYGYTF
v_gene: TRBV6-5; j_gene: TRBJ1-1; abundance: .; d_gene: TRBD1; CDR3nt: TGTGCCAGCAGTGACTACGACAGGGGCACTGAAGCTTTCTTT; CDR3aa: CASSDYDRGTEAFF
v_gene: TRBV9; j_gene: TRBJ1-2; abundance: .; d_gene: .; CDR3nt: TGTGCCAGCAGCTCGTACAAGGGCTACACCTTC; CDR3aa: CASSSYKGYTF
v_gene: TRBV7-2; j_gene: TRBJ2-1; abundance: .; d_gene: .; CDR3nt: TGTGCCAGCAGCAGACTTGGGAGCTCCTACAATGAGCAGTTCTTC; CDR3aa: CASSRLGSSYNEQFF
v_gene: TRBV7-9; j_gene: TRBJ2-7; abundance: .; d_gene: TRBD1; CDR3nt: TGTGCCAGCAGCCGTGGGGGGACAGGGAGGGTCTACGAGCAGTACTTC; CDR3aa: CASSRGGTGRVYEQYF